Presented here are 26 T cell receptor beta chains from one specimen sequenced in a study of blood T cell repertoires in COVID-19. Measured with immunoSEQ multiplex PCR; TCRdb has only the in-frame clones, and not every one. This sample yields fewer than 500,000 clones, of which roughly 90% are seen a single time; 0.7% belongs to the top ten. Sequenced material: PBMCs or T cells enriched from blood (not recorded which). These receptors were collected from a woman aged 18-30 years who had recovered from COVID-19.

The V call is TRBV10-2, the J call TRBJ2-1; 10 bases line up with TRBD2. Trimming cost V 6 bases and J 4 bases; bases outside gene matches: 9. Germline loops: CDR1 WSHSY, CDR2 SAAADI. This CDR3 comprises 16 residues. The CDR3: CASRPLSGGLYNEQFF. CDR3 DNA sequence: TGCGCCAGCAGACCCCTTAGCGGGGGGCTTTACAATGAGCAGTTCTTC.

This chain connects TRBV28 to TRBJ2-7; D is unresolved. CDR1 and CDR2 (germline): MDHEN, SYDVKM. Trimming stripped 2 bases from V and 4 bases from J, with 15 bases between. The CDR3 is 15 residues long. CDR3 bases: TGTGCCAGCAGTTTAAGCCAGGTTGGGCTTTACGAGCAGTACTTC. Translation: CASSLSQVGLYEQYF.

The rearrangement joins TRBV5-8 to TRBJ1-1, with a tentative D call TRBD1 (6 bases). Deletions cut 2 bases from V and 4 bases from J, with 9 bases between. There are 13 residues in the CDR3. Germline V gives CDR1 SGHTS, CDR2 YDEGEE. The CDR3 region has the DNA TGTGCCAGCAGCTTTACGGACAGCACTGAAGCTTTCTTT. Translating it yields CASSFTDSTEAFF.

The chain combines TRBV5-1 with TRBJ1-1; D is uncertain. The V end was cut by 0 bases, the J end by 11 bases, with 14 bases between. The CDR3 sequence is 13 residues long. Germline assignment: CDR1 SGHRS and CDR2 YFSETQ. CDR3 in amino acids: CASSLGDEEMAFF. DNA of the CDR3: TGCGCCAGCAGCTTGGGAGACGAGGAAATGGCTTTCTTT.

J is TRBJ2-2 and V is TRBV12-5; the D gene is possibly TRBD1 (5 bases). The CDR3 spans 14 residues. Germline V lookup: CDR1 LGHNT, CDR2 FRNRAP. Between the trimmed V and J ends, which lost 6 bases and 3 bases, there was a span of 11 bases. The CDR3, as DNA: TGTGCTAGTGGCATAGGGGTGGACACCGGGGAGCTGTTTTTT. Its translation is CASGIGVDTGELFF.

The rearrangement links TRBV11-2 to TRBJ2-7, with 9 bases lining up with TRBD2. The junction had 8 bases not matched to a gene; V was cut back by 5 bases and J by 3 bases. This CDR3 is 15 amino acids long. Germline CDR1 and CDR2: SGHAT and FQNNGV. This CDR3 reads CASSPSSGTLYEQYF. The CDR3 DNA sequence: TGTGCCAGCAGCCCCTCTAGCGGGACGCTCTACGAGCAGTACTTC.

The chain recombines TRBV2 with TRBJ1-2, with D possibly matching TRBD1 (6 bases). The CDR3 totals 17 residues. V lost 6 bases and J lost 5, with 25 bases in between. Looked up from germline, CDR1 is SNHLY and CDR2 is FYNNEI. The CDR3 DNA is TGTGCCAGCAGCGAGATGAGGGACACACCAGATCTTTATGGCTACACCTTC. Translation: CASSEMRDTPDLYGYTF.

This clone was counted once. The rearrangement joins TRBV19 to TRBJ2-1; 8 bases fit TRBD2. V gave up 9 bases and J gave up 6 bases; unmatched junction bases: 13. This CDR3 region has 15 residues. The V gene's germline CDR1 is LNHDA and CDR2 SQIVND (reference sequence). The CDR3 DNA is TGTGCCAGCCGATCGGGGGGGCTGCGTTTCAATGAGCAGTTCTTC. It encodes CASRSGGLRFNEQFF.

V gene TRBV30 combines with J gene TRBJ2-1; 8 nucleotides align to TRBD2. The CDR3 has 13 residues. CDR1 GTSNPN and CDR2 SVGIG come from the germline V gene (reference sequence). V lost 6 bases and J lost 4; bases outside the gene matches: 5. This CDR3 reads CACSGGVYNEQFF. The CDR3, as DNA: TGTGCCTGCAGCGGGGGCGTATACAATGAGCAGTTCTTC.

The chain uses TRBV3-1 (or the pseudogene TRBV3-2) and TRBJ2-7; a weak D match, TRBD1 (6 bases). This CDR3 is 15 amino acids long. Germline CDR1 LGHDT, CDR2 YNNKEL (reference sequence). Deletions cut 2 bases from V and 2 bases from J, with 13 bases between. The chain's CDR3 is CASSQPGAPPYEQYF. In DNA, the CDR3 is TGTGCCAGCAGCCAACCAGGGGCCCCCCCCTACGAGCAGTACTTC.

The chain recombines TRBV30 with TRBJ1-4, with D possibly TRBD1 on 6 matching bases. V was cut by 4 bases and J by 8 bases, with 14 bases left in between. This CDR3 has 13 amino acids. Germline V gene sequence: CDR1 GTSNPN, CDR2 SVGIG (reference sequence). CDR3 DNA: TGTGCCTGGAAGGGAGGGGGAGGAGAAAAACTGTTTTTT. It codes for CAWKGGGGEKLFF.

The chain has TRBV7-2 and TRBJ1-2; 8 nucleotides align to TRBD1. The CDR3 is 19 residues long. V lost 5 bases, J lost 0 bases, and 17 bases stayed unmatched. Germline V lookup: CDR1 SGHTA, CDR2 FQGNSA. CDR3 amino acids: CASSPTGTGYDQANYGYTF. CDR3 nucleotide sequence: TGTGCCAGCAGCCCAACCGGGACAGGCTACGATCAAGCTAACTATGGCTACACCTTC.

This chain uses TRBV2 with TRBJ2-5; 8 bases fit TRBD2. Trimming removed 4 bases from V and 7 bases from J; junction bases left unmatched: 11. The length of the CDR3 is 15 residues. The germline gives CDR1 SNHLY, CDR2 FYNNEI. CDR3 bases: TGTGCCAGCAGTGGGACAGCGGGAGCTGGAGGGACCCAGTACTTC. Protein sequence: CASSGTAGAGGTQYF.

This clone appeared once. The gene calls are TRBV7-2 and TRBJ2-2; D is unresolved. CDR1 SGHTA and CDR2 FQGNSA come from the germline V gene. The V end was cut by 6 bases, the J end by 4 bases, with 12 bases between. The CDR3 is made up of 14 amino acids. The CDR3 reads CASSRAGPTGELFF. For the CDR3, the DNA is TGTGCCAGCAGTCGTGCAGGCCCCACCGGGGAGCTGTTTTTT.

V usage is TRBV5-6 and J usage is TRBJ2-7; D is ambiguous. CDR3 length equals 11 residues. Trimming left V 3 bases short and J 7 bases short, with 8 bases between. Per germline, CDR1 SGHDT and CDR2 YYEEEE. The CDR3 is CASSSSLEQYF. CDR3 DNA sequence: TGTGCCAGCAGCTCTAGTCTGGAGCAGTACTTC.

The V call is TRBV29-1, the J call TRBJ1-6; 9 nucleotides agree with TRBD1. CDR3 length: 12 amino acids. Looked up from germline, CDR1 is SQVTM and CDR2 is ANQGSEA. Unmatched junction bases numbered 0, after V lost 4 bases and J lost 8 bases. The CDR3 DNA sequence: TGCAGCGTTGGGGACAGGGATTCACCCCTCCACTTT. The encoded protein is CSVGDRDSPLHF.

This sequence joins TRBV5-8 and TRBJ1-5; TRBD1 aligns across 8 bases. Germline loops: CDR1 SGHTS, CDR2 YDEGEE. V dropped 0 bases and J dropped 7; count of bases not matched to a gene: 6. The length of the CDR3 is 15 residues. CDR3 protein: CASSLGTGGGQPQHF. CDR3 nucleotide sequence: TGTGCCAGCAGCTTGGGTACAGGGGGAGGCCAGCCCCAGCATTTT.

This chain uses TRBV10-1 with TRBJ2-7; D gene uncertain. Trimming took off 7 bases at V and 7 bases at J, with 20 bases between the two ends. CDR1 and CDR2 from the germline V gene are WNHNN and SYGVQD (reference sequence). This CDR3 is 14 amino acids long. The CDR3 DNA reads as TGCGCCAGCAAAGTGGAGAGCCCCGAAGGTGAGCAGTACTTC. It codes for CASKVESPEGEQYF.

The V gene is TRBV27, the J gene TRBJ2-1; 7 bases map to TRBD1. The trim removed 6 bases at V and 5 bases at J, leaving 7 bases unmatched. Germline-derived CDR1 and CDR2 are MNHEY and SMNVEV (reference sequence). CDR3 length equals 14 residues. CDR3 nucleotides: TGTGCCAGCAGCCTCGACAGGGCCAACAATGAGCAGTTCTTC. Translation: CASSLDRANNEQFF.

The CDR3 here is CASSLGAAGKRGTEAFF. The CDR3 coding sequence is TGCGCCAGCAGCCTGGGCGCGGCCGGTAAAAGGGGCACTGAAGCTTTCTTT. The chain uses TRBV4-1 and TRBJ1-1; TRBD1 might be the D (5 bases). The germline V and J ends were trimmed by 4 bases and 4 bases, with 22 bases remaining between them. Germline V gene data show CDR1 as MGHRA and CDR2 as YSYEKL. There are 17 residues in the CDR3.

The chain couples TRBV30 to TRBJ1-6; D is undetermined. V dropped 1 base and J dropped 10 bases, with 11 bases sitting between them. The CDR3 has 13 amino acids. CDR1 is GTSNPN and CDR2 is SVGIG in the germline V gene (reference sequence). The CDR3 sequence: CAWSEAAGSPLHF. The DNA for the CDR3 is TGTGCCTGGAGTGAGGCAGCCGGGTCACCCCTCCACTTT. Supplemented by reference TRBV30 and TRBJ1-6, the full variable domain reads SQTIHQWPATLVQPVGSPLSLECTVEGTSNPNLYWYRQAAGRGLQLLFYSVGIGQISSEVPQNLSASRPQDRQFILSSKKLLLSDSGFYLCAWSEAAGSPLHFGNGTRLTVT.

This clone was detected only a few times. The chain employs TRBV4-2 and TRBJ1-3; D not certain. The CDR3 spans 13 residues. Germline V lookup: CDR1 LGHNA, CDR2 YNFKEQ. V gave up 4 bases and J gave up 1 base, with 5 bases separating them. CDR3 sequence (DNA): TGTGCCAGCAGCCTTCAATCTGGAAACACCATATATTTT. It encodes CASSLQSGNTIYF.

J is TRBJ1-2 and V is TRBV12-3 or TRBV12-4; unclear D gene. This CDR3 has 12 amino acids. V was shortened by 5 bases and J by 7 bases, with 11 bases between the two germline ends. In DNA form, the CDR3 reads TGTGCCAGCAGTCCCAATGTGCGTGGCTACACCTTC. Its protein product is CASSPNVRGYTF.

The rearrangement links TRBV6-5 to TRBJ2-7; TRBD2 agrees at 8 bases. V was clipped by 0 bases and J by 3 bases; unmatched bases: 7. CDR3 length: 16 amino acids. In germline, CDR1 is MNHEY, CDR2 SVGAGI. CDR3 sequence reads: CASSYSNGGANYEQYF. The CDR3 DNA reads TGTGCCAGCAGTTACTCCAACGGGGGGGCTAACTACGAGCAGTACTTC.

The chain has TRBV6-5 and TRBJ1-2, with D possibly TRBD1 on 5 matching bases. CDR1 is MNHEY and CDR2 is SVGAGI in the germline V gene. The ends were cut back, 7 bases at V and 4 bases at J, with 13 bases in the middle. CDR3 length: 13 amino acids. CDR3 residues: CASTKGAAYGYTF. In DNA, the CDR3 is TGTGCCAGCACCAAAGGGGCGGCCTATGGCTACACCTTC.

The chain carries TRBV27 and TRBJ1-1; 9 nucleotides align to TRBD1. Trimming at V came to 6 bases and at J to 5 bases, leaving 10 bases not matched to a gene. Germline V gene data show CDR1 as MNHEY and CDR2 as SMNVEV (reference sequence). The CDR3 spans 15 residues. The CDR3 DNA reads TGTGCCAGCAGGGACAGGGGTGGAGTGTGGACTGAAGCTTTCTTT. Its protein is CASRDRGGVWTEAFF.